Below, 16 T cell receptor beta chains from the same sample are listed, as sequenced in a study of shared clonotypes between healthy human individuals. Sequenced by immunoSEQ multiplex PCR; TCRdb stores in-frame clones only, minus some. The sample consists of roughly 2 million clones, approximately 95% of them appearing once. The sequenced sample consisted of naive CD4+ T cells sorted from blood. Noted subset: CD45RA+ positively selected. Receptors were obtained from a man younger than 35 in good health.

This chain joins TRBV6-5 and TRBJ1-5; D unresolved. V lost 5 bases to trimming and J lost 7 bases, with 12 bases between them. CDR3 length: 13 amino acids. In germline, CDR1 is MNHEY, CDR2 SVGAGI. This CDR3 reads CASSEVGIQPQHF. Here the CDR3 DNA reads TGTGCCAGCAGTGAAGTCGGTATACAGCCCCAGCATTTT.

In the case of this clone: The same CDR3 arises from other DNA sequences in this sample as well. CDR3 in DNA: TGTGCCAGCAGCGTCGGCGGGGATCGTCAGCCCCAGCATTTT. Protein: CASSVGGDRQPQHF. The gene calls are TRBV9 and TRBJ1-5; D is unresolved. Trimming left V 2 bases short and J 6 bases short, with 12 bases between. The CDR3 spans 14 residues. CDR1 SGDLS and CDR2 YYNGEE come from the germline V gene.

V and J are TRBV4-1 and TRBJ2-7, with 9 bases matching TRBD1. V lost 6 bases, J lost 3 bases, and 9 bases stayed unmatched. Germline CDR1 and CDR2: MGHRA and YSYEKL. This CDR3 is 15 amino acids long. The CDR3 region is CASSPGTGSYYEQYF. CDR3 DNA: TGCGCCAGCAGTCCCGGGACAGGGAGTTACTACGAGCAGTACTTC.

This rearrangement joins TRBV5-8 to TRBJ2-1; 7 bases map to TRBD2. This CDR3 has 15 amino acids. Trimming removed 4 bases from V and 4 bases from J; junction bases left unmatched: 8. The germline V gene encodes CDR1 SGHTS and CDR2 YDEGEE. CDR3: CASSPGGSIYNEQFF. The DNA of the CDR3 is TGTGCCAGCAGCCCCGGGGGGTCCATTTACAATGAGCAGTTCTTC.

The rearrangement uses TRBV6-1 and TRBJ1-2; no clear D. Trimming removed 4 bases from V and 5 bases from J, with 17 bases in between. Germline CDR1 reads MNHNS; CDR2 reads SASEGT. The CDR3 is 15 residues long. The CDR3 nucleotides read TGTGCCAGCAGTGGAGAGGCTCCCGCTGTGTATGGCTACACCTTC. Translated: CASSGEAPAVYGYTF.

J is TRBJ1-4 and V is TRBV18; possibly TRBD1 for D (6 bases). V was trimmed by 6 bases and J by 7 bases, leaving 12 bases between them. CDR1 is KGHSH and CDR2 is LQKENI in the germline V gene. CDR3 length: 13 amino acids. DNA for the CDR3: TGTGCCAGCTCCCGGGACACCTCTGAAAAACTGTTTTTT. Translation gives CASSRDTSEKLFF.

The V call is TRBV11-2, the J call TRBJ2-1, with TRBD1 matching over 9 bases. The V and J ends lost 4 bases and 3 bases, in that order; junction bases with no gene match: 4. The CDR3 extends over 15 amino acids. Germline lookup yields CDR1 SGHAT and CDR2 FQNNGV. The CDR3 reads CASSSAGQGYNEQFF. The CDR3 coding sequence is TGTGCCAGCAGCTCCGCGGGACAGGGCTACAATGAGCAGTTCTTC.

V and J are TRBV7-9 and TRBJ1-4; the D is unclear. CDR3 size: 16 residues. V dropped 3 bases and J dropped 6 bases, with 17 bases sitting between them. Germline assignment: CDR1 SEHNR and CDR2 FQNEAQ (reference sequence). The CDR3 loop reads CASSFFQTPWDEKLFF. CDR3 coding DNA: TGTGCCAGCAGCTTCTTTCAGACACCCTGGGATGAAAAACTGTTTTTT.

The chain recombines TRBV25-1 with TRBJ2-7; D gene uncertain. The V end lost 7 bases, the J end lost 3 bases, and 13 bases lay between the germline ends. Germline values: CDR1 MGHDK, CDR2 SYGVNS. This CDR3 is 13 amino acids long. CDR3 DNA sequence: TGTGCCAGCAAAGGTACAGAACTCTACGAGCAGTACTTC. Translation: CASKGTELYEQYF.

The chain recombines TRBV28 with TRBJ2-6; no reliable D call. The CDR3 is 14 residues long. The germline gives CDR1 MDHEN, CDR2 SYDVKM. V lost 5 bases, J lost 1 base, and 6 bases lay in between. The CDR3 loop is CASSTTSGANVLTF. The CDR3 nucleotides read TGTGCCAGCAGTACCACATCTGGGGCCAACGTCCTGACTTTC.

In nucleotides, the CDR3 is TGTGCCAGCAGCGAAGTAACCGGGGAGCTGTTTTTT. It specifies CASSEVTGELFF. V is TRBV11-3 and J is TRBJ2-2; D not resolved. Germline lookup yields CDR1 SGHNT and CDR2 YENEEA. This CDR3 region has 12 residues. Trimming cost V 5 bases and J 5 bases, with 6 bases left between them.

Note on this clone: Within the sample, other DNA sequences also encode this same CDR3. V and J are TRBV5-1 and TRBJ2-7; D is undetermined. The V end was cut by 0 bases, the J end by 1 base, with 8 bases between. The germline gives CDR1 SGHRS, CDR2 YFSETQ. The CDR3 runs 14 residues. CDR3 nucleotides: TGCGCCAGCAGCTTGGATGCCGGTTCCTACGAGCAGTACTTC. Its protein product is CASSLDAGSYEQYF.

The rearrangement joins TRBV27 to TRBJ1-4; no reliable D call. Trimming cost V 4 bases and J 0 bases, with 12 bases left between them. Germline V gives CDR1 MNHEY, CDR2 SMNVEV (reference sequence). This CDR3 contains 16 residues. This chain's CDR3 is CASSSVGRSTNEKLFF. The CDR3 DNA follows: TGTGCCAGCAGTTCCGTTGGACGGTCAACTAATGAAAAACTGTTTTTT.

This chain connects TRBV6-5 to TRBJ1-5; 8 positions match TRBD1. Losses at the gene ends were 4 bases for V and 2 bases for J; bases not matched to a gene: 7. This CDR3 region has 16 residues. Looked up from germline, CDR1 is MNHEY and CDR2 is SVGAGI. CDR3 DNA sequence: TGTGCCAGCAGTTCGAGACTGACAGGGGGCAATCAGCCCCAGCATTTT. Translation: CASSSRLTGGNQPQHF.

V is TRBV2 and J is TRBJ2-7; no clear D gene. Trimming removed 5 bases from V and 1 base from J, with 9 bases in between. Germline-derived CDR1 and CDR2 are SNHLY and FYNNEI. The CDR3 covers 13 residues. The CDR3, as DNA: TGTGCCAGCAGTTCCCTAGGGTCCTACGAGCAGTACTTC. Translating gives CASSSLGSYEQYF.

The chain has TRBV2 and TRBJ2-3; TRBD2 matches at 7 bases. J gave up 2 bases and V 6 bases, and 11 bases lay outside the gene matches. Germline loops: CDR1 SNHLY, CDR2 FYNNEI. The CDR3 has 16 amino acids. CDR3 in amino acids: CASSLIPSGITDTQYF. CDR3 DNA sequence: TGTGCCAGCAGCCTCATTCCTAGCGGAATCACAGATACGCAGTATTTT.